These T cell receptor beta chains were read from a single sample in a study of blood T cell repertoires in COVID-19. Libraries were prepared by immunoSEQ multiplex PCR; TCRdb keeps only in-frame clonotypes and omits some of them. Among 400,000 to 550,000 clones listed, roughly 90% were seen once. The sequenced sample was peripheral blood. The receptors derive from a woman under 40 with acute or convalescent COVID-19. The CDR3 runs from the conserved cysteine through the conserved F or W. D genes are given only for firm matches. Rows may omit the clone size; those that give it use once, few, many or a size class.

>TRBJ2-2|TRBV20-1|.|.
TGCAGTGCTAATGAGAAGTCGGCCGGGGAGCTGTTTTTT
CSANEKSAGELFF
>TRBJ1-6|TRBV4-2|.|.
TGTGCCAGCAGCCGAACGGGGGGAGTTGACAATTCACCCCTCCACTTT
CASSRTGGVDNSPLHF
>TRBJ2-5|TRBV2|TRBD2|.
TGTGCCAGCATGGCCCCCCTAGCGGGGGTGGAGACCCAGTACTTC
CASMAPLAGVETQYF
>TRBJ2-7|TRBV5-3|TRBD1|.
TGTGCCAGAAGCCCGGACCGGGACAGGGGGCGGAACGAGCAGTACTTC
CARSPDRDRGRNEQYF
>TRBJ2-1|TRBV9|TRBD1|.
TGTGCCAGCAGCGTAGAGGGGGGACAGGGGGCAGTGGATGAGCAGTTCTTC
CASSVEGGQGAVDEQFF
>TRBJ1-5|TRBV24-1|TRBD1|.
TGTGCCACCAGTGATCGGACAGGGTCGAATGCAATGCCCCAGCATTTT
CATSDRTGSNAMPQHF
>TRBJ1-6|TRBV4-1|TRBD1|few
TGCGCCAGCAGCCCGGGTAGGGGGCTACTTAATTCACCCCTCCACTTT
CASSPGRGLLNSPLHF
>TRBJ2-1|TRBV7-9|.|.
TGTGCCAGCAGCTTAGCCGGCGGGGCCCTTCGGGATGAGCAGTTCTTC
CASSLAGGALRDEQFF
>TRBJ1-3|TRBV30|.|once
TGTGCCTGGAGTACCCCGACAGAAACTGGAAACACCATATATTTT
CAWSTPTETGNTIYF
>TRBJ1-1|TRBV13|TRBD1|.
TGTGCCAGCAGCATCGGGACAGGGGAAACTGAAGCTTTCTTT
CASSIGTGETEAFF
>TRBJ2-1|TRBV24-1|.|.
TGTGCCACCAGTGATTTTGGTGGTAGCTCCTACAATGAGCAGTTCTTC
CATSDFGGSSYNEQFF
>TRBJ2-7|TRBV18|.|.
TGTGCCAGCTCACCAGCGCTCGAGACCTACGAGCAGTACTTC
CASSPALETYEQYF
>TRBJ2-2|TRBV2|.|.
TGTGCCAGCAGTGAACCGATGGACAAGACTTACACCGGGGAGCTGTTTTTT
CASSEPMDKTYTGELFF
>TRBJ1-5|TRBV30|TRBD1|.
TGTGCCTGGAGTGCACAGGGGAGTCAGCCCCAGCATTTT
CAWSAQGSQPQHF
>TRBJ2-3|TRBV4-1|.|.
TGCGCCAGCAGCCAAGTTAGCGACACAGATACGCAGTATTTT
CASSQVSDTDTQYF
>TRBJ2-7|TRBV10-3|TRBD1|.
TGTGCCATCAGTGAGCTCCGGCAGGGGGCCTACGAGCAGTACTTC
CAISELRQGAYEQYF
>TRBJ1-2|TRBV5-1|.|.
TGCGCCAGCAGCTTGGGACAGGCCCAAGGGGGCTATGGCTACACCTTC
CASSLGQAQGGYGYTF
>TRBJ1-3|TRBV7-8|.|.
TGTGCCAGCAGCTTCAGCGCAGGGCAGCCAGGAAACACCATATATTTT
CASSFSAGQPGNTIYF
>TRBJ1-6|TRBV28|.|once
TGTGCCAGCAGTTACAACTCCTATAATTCACCCCTCCACTTT
CASSYNSYNSPLHF